This TCR beta chain was sequenced during a study of response to subunit inactivated influenza vaccine. The study, taken as a whole, reports: The authors suggested that few new T cells are recruited per seasonal influenza vaccination.

TCRdb re-called the RT-PCR reads with MiXCR, one entry per CDR3 protein. The data show 700,000 to 900,000 distinct CDR3 sequences, 21% seen once. On this clonotype: Antigen unknown.

Trimming stripped 6 bases from V and 6 bases from J, with 13 bases between. Germline assignment: CDR1 MNHEY and CDR2 SMNVEV (reference sequence). The CDR3 spans 13 residues. This clonotype originated in a man aged 50-59 years who received an inactivated influenza vaccine. The chain couples TRBV27 to TRBJ2-3; D is uncertain. Source: PBMCs from blood, taken more than 4 days after vaccination. The DNA for the CDR3 is TGTGCCAGCAGCCAGGACCCAATGGATACGCAGTATTTT. The encoded protein is CASSQDPMDTQYF.